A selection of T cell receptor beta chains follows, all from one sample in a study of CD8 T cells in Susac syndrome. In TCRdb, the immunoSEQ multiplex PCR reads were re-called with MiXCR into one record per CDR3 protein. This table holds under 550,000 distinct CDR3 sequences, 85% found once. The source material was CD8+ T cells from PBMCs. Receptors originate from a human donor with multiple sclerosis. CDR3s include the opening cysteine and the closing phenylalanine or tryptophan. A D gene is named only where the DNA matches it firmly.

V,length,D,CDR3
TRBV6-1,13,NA,CASNEGLIYGYTF
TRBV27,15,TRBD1,CASSVGQGAFWEQFF
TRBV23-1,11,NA,CASMGTGELFF
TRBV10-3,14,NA,CAIKGPGYQETQYF
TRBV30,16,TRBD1,CAWQRQGYGINTEAFF
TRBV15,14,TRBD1,CATSSPGQNLGYTF
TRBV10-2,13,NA,CATGQGLGEGYTF
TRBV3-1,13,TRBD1,CATGQTNTGELFF
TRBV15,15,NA,CATSRDLGSQETQYF
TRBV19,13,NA,CASSTQDISEQYF
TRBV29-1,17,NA,CSVEAQGRAGRFAEAFF
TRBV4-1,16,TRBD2,CASSQDSGTNTGELFF
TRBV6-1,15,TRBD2,CASSTRGVPGNEQYF
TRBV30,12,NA,CAWSWQRGGYTF
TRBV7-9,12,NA,CASSFGWVGYTF
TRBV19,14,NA,CASSINPENTEAFF
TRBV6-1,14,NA,CASASPGDKNIQYF
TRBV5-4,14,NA,CASSLPSISYEQYF
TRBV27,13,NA,CASSATLSYEQYF
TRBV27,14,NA,CASSLWGENTEAFF
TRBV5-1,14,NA,CASSHSEGRDTQYF
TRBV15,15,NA,CATSTNRAGANVLTF